The 30 T cell receptor beta chains below come from one sample, sequenced in a study of identifying expanded T cells in peripheral blood. Produced via immunoSEQ multiplex PCR; TCRdb's table is partial and in-frame only. Counted here are more than 85,000 clones, around 89% occurring once; the ten biggest clones make up just under 8.5%. The sequenced material came from blood. These receptors were collected from a person aged 18 to 75 in good health.

The V and J genes are TRBV7-2 and TRBJ1-3; no firm D call. V was shortened by 3 bases and J by 3 bases, with 12 bases between the two germline ends. There are 15 residues in the CDR3. CDR1 SGHTA and CDR2 FQGNSA come from the germline V gene. CDR3 bases: TGTGCCAGCAGCTTGGGCGGATCCCGTGGAAACACCATATATTTT. Protein: CASSLGGSRGNTIYF.

This chain connects TRBV2 to TRBJ1-2, with TRBD1 matching over 9 bases. J gave up 2 bases and V 8 bases, and 6 bases lay outside the gene matches. This CDR3 contains 14 residues. The germline gives CDR1 SNHLY, CDR2 FYNNEI. The CDR3 nucleotides read TGTGCCAGCTTCCGGGACAGGGAGAACTATGGCTACACCTTC. Its protein is CASFRDRENYGYTF.

The chain couples TRBV27 to TRBJ2-5; D gene unclear. Trimming cost V 2 bases and J 5 bases, with 9 bases left between them. The CDR3 extends over 13 amino acids. CDR1 is MNHEY, CDR2 SMNVEV, per germline (reference sequence). CDR3 DNA sequence: TGTGCCAGCAGTTTAGAAGGAGACGAGACCCAGTACTTC. Translated: CASSLEGDETQYF.

This rearrangement joins TRBV30 to TRBJ2-7, with TRBD1 identical over 10 bases. The germline V gene has CDR1 GTSNPN and CDR2 SVGIG (reference sequence). This CDR3 is built from 13 residues. The V segment lost 7 bases and the J segment 3 bases; nucleotides outside the gene matches: 6. DNA for the CDR3: TGTGCCTACCAAGGGACAGGGGTCTACGAGCAGTACTTC. Translation: CAYQGTGVYEQYF.

The chain is built from TRBV28 and TRBJ1-5; maybe TRBD1 (6 bases). This CDR3 comprises 14 residues. V was cut by 8 bases and J by 7 bases, with 18 bases left in between. Germline CDR1 MDHEN, CDR2 SYDVKM. In nucleotides, the CDR3 is TGTGCCAGCGGCCTTAATGGGGGCTGGCAGCCCCAGCATTTT. Encoded protein: CASGLNGGWQPQHF.

J is TRBJ2-1 and V is TRBV23-1, with a weak D call TRBD1 (6 bases). Being an ORF, TRBV23-1 has a function that is uncertain. CDR3 length equals 16 residues. V was clipped by 0 bases and J by 1 base, with 10 bases between them. The CDR3 here is CASSQSFGQSYNEQFF. CDR3 coding DNA: TGCGCCAGCAGTCAATCGTTCGGACAGTCCTACAATGAGCAGTTCTTC.

In DNA, the CDR3 is TGTGCCAGCAGTTCACCGGGACAGGGGAATTCACCCCTCCACTTT. Protein: CASSSPGQGNSPLHF. The chain joins TRBV28 to TRBJ1-6; 10 bases fit TRBD1. CDR3 length equals 15 residues. The V segment lost 4 bases and the J segment 7 bases; nucleotides outside the gene matches: 4. CDR1 is MDHEN and CDR2 is SYDVKM in the germline V gene.

The V gene is TRBV7-2, the J gene TRBJ1-4, with D unclear. Per the germline V gene, CDR1 is SGHTA and CDR2 is FQGNSA. This CDR3 is built from 12 residues. V was pared by 2 bases and J by 7 bases, with 5 bases between. The CDR3 DNA reads TGTGCCAGCAGCTTAATCGGTGAAAAACTGTTTTTT. This codes for CASSLIGEKLFF.

This clone was seen a few times. The J gene is TRBJ1-2, the V gene TRBV29-1; 8 nucleotides line up with TRBD1. V shed 7 bases and J 0 bases; nucleotides not matched to a gene: 4. There are 13 residues in the CDR3. Germline V gene data show CDR1 as SQVTM and CDR2 as ANQGSEA. As DNA, the CDR3 is TGCAGCGCAACACAGGGGGCTAACTATGGCTACACCTTC. Residues: CSATQGANYGYTF.

This clone was observed a single time. This sequence joins TRBV2 and TRBJ2-7; the match to TRBD2 covers 15 bases. Trimming removed 6 bases from V and 4 bases from J; junction bases left unmatched: 13. CDR3 length: 18 residues. Germline V gene sequence: CDR1 SNHLY, CDR2 FYNNEI. The CDR3 region is CASSRTSGRGRGLYEQYF. CDR3 in DNA: TGTGCCAGCAGCCGGACTAGCGGGAGGGGACGCGGGTTGTACGAGCAGTACTTC.

This rearrangement joins TRBV7-8 to TRBJ2-3; no reliable D call. The CDR3 runs 13 residues. Trimming took 1 base from V and 1 from J, leaving 3 bases between them. Germline-derived CDR1 and CDR2 are SGHVS and FQNEAQ. CDR3 DNA: TGTGCCAGCAGCTTAGAACGCACAGATACGCAGTATTTT. Encoded protein: CASSLERTDTQYF.

The chain employs TRBV11-3 and TRBJ2-1; D is unresolved. In germline, CDR1 is SGHNT, CDR2 YENEEA. This CDR3 has 12 residues. V was trimmed by 4 bases and J by 5 bases, leaving 6 bases between them. CDR3 DNA: TGTGCCAGCAGCTCCCGGGACAATGAGCAGTTCTTC. Its protein product is CASSSRDNEQFF.

This sequence joins TRBV6-1 and TRBJ2-5; the D gene is possibly TRBD1 (6 bases). The ends were cut back, 6 bases at V and 4 bases at J, with 18 bases in the middle. The CDR3 is 15 residues long. Germline lookup yields CDR1 MNHNS and CDR2 SASEGT. For the CDR3, the DNA is TGTGCCAGCAGCGGTAACAGGGCACAGAGAGAGACCCAGTACTTC. Protein: CASSGNRAQRETQYF.

J is TRBJ2-3 and V is TRBV9; a weak D match, TRBD1 (5 bases). The germline V gene has CDR1 SGDLS and CDR2 YYNGEE. CDR3 size: 14 residues. V lost 4 bases and J lost 3, with 12 bases in between. The CDR3 protein is CASSQGRWTDTQYF. The DNA of the CDR3 is TGTGCCAGCAGCCAGGGCCGGTGGACAGATACGCAGTATTTT. Combining the CDR3 with reference TRBV9 and TRBJ2-3 gives the whole variable domain DSGVTQTPKHLITATGQRVTLRCSPRSGDLSVYWYQQSLDQGLQFLIQYYNGEERAKGNILERFSAQQFPDLHSELNLSSLELGDSALYFCASSQGRWTDTQYFGPGTRLTVL.

This clone was seen once. This chain links TRBV6-1 with TRBJ1-2; tentatively, D is TRBD1 (5 bases). Per germline, CDR1 MNHNS and CDR2 SASEGT. The CDR3 contains 12 residues. V lost 6 bases, J lost 8 bases, and 13 bases lay in between. CDR3 DNA sequence: TGTGCCAGCAGGGTGCAGGGCTACGGCTACACCTTC. Encoded protein: CASRVQGYGYTF.

V and J are TRBV25-1 and TRBJ2-3; D assignment may be TRBD1 or TRBD2 (5 bases each). Germline V gene data show CDR1 as MGHDK and CDR2 as SYGVNS. V was pared by 1 base and J by 1 base, with 9 bases between. The CDR3 consists of 15 residues. The CDR3 DNA sequence: TGTGCCAGCAGTGAATCCGGGGCTGGCACAGATACGCAGTATTTT. Protein sequence: CASSESGAGTDTQYF.

The chain carries TRBV29-1 and TRBJ2-3, with 12 bases that match TRBD2. Germline V gene lookup returns CDR1 SQVTM and CDR2 ANQGSEA. V shed 7 bases and J 0 bases; nucleotides not matched to a gene: 11. The CDR3 loop spans 17 amino acids. The CDR3 region has the DNA TGCAGCGCTATGATGACTAGCGGGAGTACTAGCACAGATACGCAGTATTTT. Residues: CSAMMTSGSTSTDTQYF.

This chain connects TRBV19 to TRBJ2-1, with 8 bases identical to TRBD2. The V and J ends lost 5 bases and 1 base, in that order; junction bases with no gene match: 10. Germline CDR1 reads LNHDA; CDR2 reads SQIVND (reference sequence). CDR3 length equals 17 residues. The CDR3 region has the DNA TGTGCCAGTAGTGGATCGCAAACTAGCGGTTCCTACAATGAGCAGTTCTTC. Its translation is CASSGSQTSGSYNEQFF.

The chain links TRBV15 to TRBJ1-6; the D is unclear. The CDR3 has 17 amino acids. V was pared by 3 bases and J by 5 bases, with 17 bases between. CDR1 and CDR2 (germline): LNHNV, YYDKDF (reference sequence). CDR3 nucleotides: TGTGCCACCAGCAGGCCGGGCTACTCCCTCAATAATTCACCCCTCCACTTT. This sequence encodes CATSRPGYSLNNSPLHF. Combining the CDR3 with reference TRBV15 and TRBJ1-6 gives the whole variable domain DAMVIQNPRYQVTQFGKPVTLSCSQTLNHNVMYWYQQKSSQAPKLLFHYYDKDFNNEADTPDNFQSRRPNTSFCFLDIRSPGLGDTAMYLCATSRPGYSLNNSPLHFGNGTRLTVT.

The rearrangement joins TRBV28 to TRBJ2-3; TRBD1 or TRBD2 may be the D gene (5 bases each). In germline, CDR1 is MDHEN, CDR2 SYDVKM. The germline V and J ends were trimmed by 4 bases and 7 bases, with 18 bases remaining between them. The CDR3 covers 15 residues. The CDR3 DNA follows: TGTGCCAGCAGTTCTCCGGGACGCCTCACTAATACGCAGTATTTT. Its protein product is CASSSPGRLTNTQYF.

This clone was seen only a few times. The gene calls are TRBV4-1 and TRBJ1-6, with D possibly being TRBD1 (5 bases). V shed 0 bases and J shed 10 bases, with 19 bases lying between them. The CDR3 extends over 17 amino acids. Germline V CDR1 and CDR2: MGHRA, YSYEKL. The CDR3 nucleotides read TGCGCCAGCAGCCAAGAGGGGGACCCCATTGCTCTCTCACCCCTCCACTTT. It codes for CASSQEGDPIALSPLHF.

The rearrangement links TRBV6-1 to TRBJ1-5; D is unresolved. V was clipped by 6 bases and J by 1 base, with 13 bases between them. CDR3 length: 15 amino acids. Germline loops: CDR1 MNHNS, CDR2 SASEGT. The CDR3 region has the DNA TGTGCCAGCAGCTTGCGCCCCCAAAGCAATCAGCCCCAGCATTTT. Its protein product is CASSLRPQSNQPQHF.

CDR3 nucleotide sequence: TGTGCCAGCAGCTTAGGTTTGAGCTCCTACGAGCAGTACTTC. As protein: CASSLGLSSYEQYF. The chain is built from TRBV7-9 and TRBJ2-7, with D unclear. Germline V lookup: CDR1 SEHNR, CDR2 FQNEAQ (reference sequence). This CDR3 region has 14 residues. Trimming removed 1 base at V and 0 bases at J, with 7 bases between.

This sequence joins TRBV5-1 and TRBJ2-3, with a tentative D call TRBD1 (5 bases). Deletions cut 2 bases from V and 4 bases from J, with 23 bases between. Germline V gene lookup returns CDR1 SGHRS and CDR2 YFSETQ. The length of the CDR3 is 18 residues. CDR3 bases: TGCGCCAGCAGCTTCCCCTTACAGGTGGGGCCAGAGTCAGATACGCAGTATTTT. Translating it yields CASSFPLQVGPESDTQYF.

The CDR3 loop reads CASSLGQGAGYTF. The CDR3 DNA reads as TGCGCCAGCAGCTTGGGACAGGGGGCAGGCTACACCTTC. This chain joins TRBV5-1 and TRBJ1-2, with 10 bases fitting TRBD1. The CDR3 contains 13 residues. V dropped 0 bases and J dropped 8; count of bases not matched to a gene: 1. Looked up from germline, CDR1 is SGHRS and CDR2 is YFSETQ.

This clone was found a few times. Mismatch with germline at one junction end may stem from a read error. The chain couples TRBV7-2 to TRBJ1-3, with D maybe TRBD1 (6 bases). The CDR3 runs 16 residues. Germline CDR1 and CDR2: SGHTA and FQGNSA. The CDR3 coding sequence is TGTGCCAGCAGTTTAGGACAGCCGAGCTCTGGAAACACCATATATTTT. It codes for CASSLGQPSSGNTIYF.

This chain links TRBV6-1 with TRBJ1-4, with TRBD1 as a possible D gene (5 bases). V was pared by 2 bases and J by 8 bases, with 15 bases between. The CDR3 is 15 residues long. Germline V gene sequence: CDR1 MNHNS, CDR2 SASEGT. DNA of the CDR3: TGTGCCAGCAGTGAAACGGGGGTATTAGGGGAAAAACTGTTTTTT. Its translation: CASSETGVLGEKLFF.

This chain connects TRBV14 to TRBJ2-3; D gene unclear. Trimming stripped 2 bases from V and 4 bases from J, with 4 bases between. The CDR3 totals 12 residues. Germline lookup yields CDR1 SGHDN and CDR2 FVKESK. CDR3 amino acids: CASSQSADTQYF. CDR3 coding DNA: TGTGCCAGCAGCCAATCGGCAGATACGCAGTATTTT.

The chain couples TRBV28 to TRBJ1-4, with 8 bases fitting TRBD1. With 6 bases clipped from V and 1 base from J, the junction kept 7 bases outside the gene matches. The CDR3 runs 16 residues. CDR1 and CDR2 from the germline V gene are MDHEN and SYDVKM. In DNA form, the CDR3 reads TGTGCCAGCAGCGGTTCAGGGGGCTTAACTAATGAAAAACTGTTTTTT. This translates into CASSGSGGLTNEKLFF.

This clone was seen a few times. The V gene is TRBV10-1, the J gene TRBJ1-6; no definite D call. This CDR3 has 13 amino acids. Trimming took off 9 bases at V and 9 bases at J, with 15 bases between the two ends. The germline CDR1 and CDR2 sequences are WNHNN and SYGVQD (reference sequence). CDR3: CAREASLISPLHF. The CDR3 DNA reads as TGCGCCAGAGAGGCTTCTCTAATTTCACCCCTCCACTTT.